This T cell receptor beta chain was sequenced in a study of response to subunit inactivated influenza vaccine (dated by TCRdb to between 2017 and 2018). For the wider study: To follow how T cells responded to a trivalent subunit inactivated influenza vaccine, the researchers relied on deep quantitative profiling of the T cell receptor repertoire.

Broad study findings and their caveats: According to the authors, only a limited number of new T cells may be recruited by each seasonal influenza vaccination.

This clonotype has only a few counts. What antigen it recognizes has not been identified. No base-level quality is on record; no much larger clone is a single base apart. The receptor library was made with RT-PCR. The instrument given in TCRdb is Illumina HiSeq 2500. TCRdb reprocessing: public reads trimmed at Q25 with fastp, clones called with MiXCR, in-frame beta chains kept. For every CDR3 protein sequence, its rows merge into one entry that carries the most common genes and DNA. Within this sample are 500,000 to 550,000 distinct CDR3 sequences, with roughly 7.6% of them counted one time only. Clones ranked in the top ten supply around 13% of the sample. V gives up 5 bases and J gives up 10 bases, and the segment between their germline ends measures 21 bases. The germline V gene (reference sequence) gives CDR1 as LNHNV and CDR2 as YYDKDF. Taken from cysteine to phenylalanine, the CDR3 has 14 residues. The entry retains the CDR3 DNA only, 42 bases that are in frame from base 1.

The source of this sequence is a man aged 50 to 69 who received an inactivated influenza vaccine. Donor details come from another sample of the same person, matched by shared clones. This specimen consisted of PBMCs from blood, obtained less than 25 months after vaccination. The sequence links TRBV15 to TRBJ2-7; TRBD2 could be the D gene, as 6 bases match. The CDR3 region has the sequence CATSPTGGTTDQYF. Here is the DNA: TGTGCCACCAGCCCCACCGGCGGGACGACTGACCAGTACTTC.